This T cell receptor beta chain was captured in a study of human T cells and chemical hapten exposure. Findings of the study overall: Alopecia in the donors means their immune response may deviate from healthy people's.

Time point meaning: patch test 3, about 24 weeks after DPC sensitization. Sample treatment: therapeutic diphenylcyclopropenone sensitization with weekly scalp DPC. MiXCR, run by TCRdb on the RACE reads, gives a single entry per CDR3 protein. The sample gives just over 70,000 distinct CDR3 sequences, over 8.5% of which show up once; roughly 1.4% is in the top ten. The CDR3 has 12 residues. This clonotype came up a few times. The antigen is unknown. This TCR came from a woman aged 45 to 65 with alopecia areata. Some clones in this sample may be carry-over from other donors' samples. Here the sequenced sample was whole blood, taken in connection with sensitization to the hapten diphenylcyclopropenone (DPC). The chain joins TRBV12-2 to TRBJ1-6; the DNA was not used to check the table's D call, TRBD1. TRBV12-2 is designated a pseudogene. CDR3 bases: TGTGCAAGTGTACAGGGGGGATCACCCCTCCACTTT. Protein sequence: CASVQGGSPLHF.